These 30 T cell receptor beta chains share one sample of origin, sequenced in a study of T cells after yellow fever vaccination. TCRdb reprocessed the 5' RACE reads via MiXCR and lists one record per CDR3 protein. The table records hundreds of thousands of distinct CDR3 sequences, 18% of them present only once. The sequencing here drew on PBMCs, taken before the yellow fever booster vaccination. Every receptor here comes from a man between 18 and 29 years old who received the YFV17D yellow fever vaccine.

This clonotype has a handful of counts. The V call is TRBV6-5, the J call TRBJ1-2; tentatively, D is TRBD1 (5 bases). The CDR3 runs 17 residues. The germline V gene encodes CDR1 MNHEY and CDR2 SVGAGI. Trimming stripped 0 bases from V and 4 bases from J, with 18 bases between. CDR3 in DNA: TGTGCCAGCAGTTACTCGATGGGTCGGGGGATCAGCTATGGCTACACCTTC. Protein product: CASSYSMGRGISYGYTF.

This clonotype was picked up a small number of times. The chain links TRBV6-1 to TRBJ2-7; D may be TRBD2 (6 bases). V was shortened by 11 bases and J by 6 bases, with 20 bases between the two germline ends. CDR3 size: 13 residues. Per germline, CDR1 MNHNS and CDR2 SASEGT. The CDR3 loop reads CASNWREGVEQYV. CDR3 nucleotide sequence: TGTGCCTCAAATTGGAGGGAAGGGGTCGAGCAGTACGTC.

This clonotype was observed a handful of times. This chain connects TRBV7-9 to TRBJ1-2, with TRBD1 matching 8 bases. Germline-derived CDR1 and CDR2 are SEHNR and FQNEAQ (reference sequence). The V and J ends lost 3 bases and 0 bases, in that order; junction bases with no gene match: 3. There are 15 residues in the CDR3. The CDR3 sequence: CASSLTGVTNYGYTF. For the CDR3, the DNA is TGTGCCAGCAGCTTGACAGGGGTAACTAACTATGGCTACACCTTC.

The V call is TRBV4-3, the J call TRBJ2-1; 8 nucleotides match TRBD2. Germline V gene sequence: CDR1 LGHNA, CDR2 YSLEER. The CDR3 has 18 amino acids. The trim removed 2 bases at V and 1 base at J, leaving 10 bases unmatched. The CDR3 region is CASSQSGGGWSSYNEQFF. For the CDR3, the DNA is TGCGCCAGCAGCCAATCGGGCGGGGGGTGGTCTTCCTACAATGAGCAGTTCTTC.

The V gene is TRBV4-1, the J gene TRBJ2-5, with D tentatively TRBD1 or TRBD2 (5 bases each). Deletions cut 4 bases from V and 1 base from J, with 16 bases between. Per the germline V gene, CDR1 is MGHRA and CDR2 is YSYEKL. The CDR3 contains 16 residues. DNA for the CDR3: TGCGCCAGCAGCCGGCCACCGGGGACCGGCCAAGAGACCCAGTACTTC. It encodes CASSRPPGTGQETQYF.

The sample holds a few counts of this clonotype. The chain links TRBV2 to TRBJ2-2, with D hard to call. V was trimmed by 4 bases and J by 0 bases, leaving 6 bases between them. The CDR3 sequence is 14 residues long. Germline-derived CDR1 and CDR2 are SNHLY and FYNNEI. The CDR3 here is CASSVRPNTGELFF. For the CDR3, the DNA is TGTGCCAGCAGTGTCAGACCGAACACCGGGGAGCTGTTTTTT. Full variable domain (remainder filled in from reference TRBV2 and TRBJ2-2): EPEVTQTPSHQVTQMGQEVILRCVPISNHLYFYWYRQILGQKVEFLVSFYNNEISEKSEIFDDQFSVERPDGSNFTLKIRSTKLEDSAMYFCASSVRPNTGELFFGEGSRLTVL.

The chain employs TRBV27 and TRBJ2-1; no reliable D call. V lost 3 bases to trimming and J lost 9 bases, with 21 bases between them. The CDR3 loop spans 16 amino acids. Germline V gives CDR1 MNHEY, CDR2 SMNVEV (reference sequence). The CDR3 region has the DNA TGTGCCAGCAGTTTCCGCCCCCCGCACCGGTTCAGTGAGCAGTTCTTC. The encoded protein is CASSFRPPHRFSEQFF.

The V gene is TRBV6-6, the J gene TRBJ2-4, with D perhaps TRBD1 (7 bases). Germline lookup yields CDR1 MNHNY and CDR2 SVGAGI (reference sequence). The CDR3 is 13 residues long. Trimming took 8 bases from V and 6 from J, leaving 14 bases between them. The CDR3 loop is CASGGDSRNIQYF. CDR3 DNA sequence: TGTGCCAGCGGAGGGGACAGTAGAAACATTCAGTACTTC.

The sample holds a few counts of this clonotype. The chain is built from TRBV6-5 and TRBJ2-7; maybe TRBD2 (5 bases). Per germline, CDR1 MNHEY and CDR2 SVGAGI. The CDR3 loop spans 11 amino acids. The germline V and J ends were trimmed by 5 bases and 7 bases, with 9 bases remaining between them. The CDR3 protein is CASSTTGEQYF. The CDR3, as DNA: TGTGCCAGCAGTACCACGGGGGAGCAGTACTTC.

This clonotype has just a few counts. The chain joins TRBV12-3 or TRBV12-4 to TRBJ1-1; D is unclear. Trimming cost V 3 bases and J 1 base, with 6 bases left between them. CDR3 length equals 13 residues. DNA for the CDR3: TGTGCCAGCAGTTTTACAGCGAACACTGAAGCTTTCTTT. Amino acids: CASSFTANTEAFF.

The chain has TRBV20-1 and TRBJ1-6, with D uncertain. This CDR3 region has 13 residues. Germline CDR1 DFQATT, CDR2 SNEGSKA (reference sequence). The V and J ends lost 1 base and 8 bases respectively, with 9 bases between them. The CDR3 sequence: CSARVKVDSPLHF. CDR3 sequence (DNA): TGCAGTGCTAGAGTAAAGGTTGATTCACCCCTCCACTTT.

This rearrangement joins TRBV6-5 to TRBJ2-1; 8 nucleotides align to TRBD1. CDR1 MNHEY and CDR2 SVGAGI come from the germline V gene. The CDR3 totals 13 residues. After removal of 6 bases from V and 8 bases from J, the junction contained 6 bases not matched to a gene. This chain's CDR3 is CASRETGEYEQFF. CDR3 bases: TGTGCCAGCAGGGAGACAGGGGAGTATGAGCAGTTCTTC.

The rearrangement joins TRBV6-5 to TRBJ1-1; no firm D call. Deletions cut 0 bases from V and 0 bases from J, with 11 bases between. Germline values: CDR1 MNHEY, CDR2 SVGAGI. The CDR3 covers 16 residues. The CDR3 nucleotides read TGTGCCAGCAGTTACTCGAAACTCCGGATGAACACTGAAGCTTTCTTT. Translated: CASSYSKLRMNTEAFF.

V and J are TRBV28 and TRBJ1-5; 7 bases line up with TRBD1. CDR3 length equals 14 residues. Trimming removed 5 bases from V and 6 bases from J; junction bases left unmatched: 7. Germline CDR1 and CDR2: MDHEN and SYDVKM. CDR3 nucleotide sequence: TGTGCCAGCAGTGAGCGACAGGGCGGTCAGCCCCAGCATTTT. This translates into CASSERQGGQPQHF.

This clonotype showed up just a few times. This chain joins TRBV5-1 and TRBJ1-4; D uncertain. V shed 0 bases and J shed 6 bases, with 9 bases lying between them. The CDR3 is 14 amino acids. Germline CDR1 and CDR2: SGHRS and YFSETQ. CDR3 DNA: TGCGCCAGCAGCTTGGATCCTCCTGATGAAAAACTGTTTTTT. Translation: CASSLDPPDEKLFF. Full variable domain (outside the CDR3, taken from reference TRBV5-1 and TRBJ1-4): KAGVTQTPRYLIKTRGQQVTLSCSPISGHRSVSWYQQTPGQGLQFLFEYFSETQRNKGNFPGRFSGRQFSNSRSEMNVSTLELGDSALYLCASSLDPPDEKLFFGSGTQLSVL.

The chain employs TRBV13 and TRBJ2-6; D remains ambiguous. The CDR3 has 16 residues. Germline CDR1 reads PRHDT; CDR2 reads FYEKMQ (reference sequence). The germline V and J ends were trimmed by 2 bases and 0 bases, with 8 bases remaining between them. The CDR3 DNA follows: TGTGCCAGCAGCTTACTTGCAGCCTCTGGGGCCAACGTCCTGACTTTC. Translated, it gives CASSLLAASGANVLTF.

This clonotype was counted a few times. The genes are TRBV5-5 and TRBJ1-5; possibly TRBD1 for D (5 bases). Deletions cut 6 bases from V and 0 bases from J, with 13 bases between. CDR1 SGHKS and CDR2 YYEKEE come from the germline V gene (reference sequence). This CDR3 comprises 15 residues. The chain's CDR3 is CASTWDASSNQPQHF. CDR3 nucleotide sequence: TGTGCCAGCACCTGGGACGCCTCTAGCAATCAGCCCCAGCATTTT.

This clonotype was observed many times. The chain joins TRBV6-4 to TRBJ2-3; the D gene could be TRBD1 or TRBD2 (6 bases each). From germline, CDR1 is MRHNA and CDR2 SNTAGT. V lost 6 bases and J 0 bases, leaving 13 bases between the germline ends. There are 15 residues in the CDR3. CDR3 DNA: TGTGCCAGCAGGGAACAGGGAGGTAGCACAGATACGCAGTATTTT. This sequence encodes CASREQGGSTDTQYF.

This chain links TRBV11-1 with TRBJ1-1; D unresolved. The CDR3 covers 12 residues. Germline CDR1 SGHAT, CDR2 FQDESV (reference sequence). Deletions cut 7 bases from V and 5 bases from J, with 11 bases between. CDR3 nucleotides: TGTGCCAGCAATACCCTGGGGACTGAAGCTTTCTTT. This gives the protein CASNTLGTEAFF.

J is TRBJ1-2 and V is TRBV4-2, with D maybe TRBD1 (5 bases). Looked up from germline, CDR1 is LGHNA and CDR2 is YNFKEQ. Trimming left V 2 bases short and J 1 base short, with 8 bases between. The length of the CDR3 is 14 residues. The CDR3 region is CASSQPGLNYGYTF. The CDR3 coding sequence is TGTGCCAGCAGCCAACCGGGACTTAACTATGGCTACACCTTC.

The chain couples TRBV5-1 to TRBJ2-5; possibly TRBD1 or TRBD2 for D (5 bases each). The CDR3 runs 14 residues. The germline V gene has CDR1 SGHRS and CDR2 YFSETQ. V lost 4 bases and J 1 base, leaving 11 bases between the germline ends. The CDR3 sequence is CASSRGDIQETQYF. The CDR3 DNA is TGCGCCAGCAGCCGAGGGGATATCCAAGAGACCCAGTACTTC.

The table lists this clonotype with a few counts. V is TRBV27 and J is TRBJ1-2, with a possible D match to TRBD1 (6 bases). Germline loops: CDR1 MNHEY, CDR2 SMNVEV (reference sequence). The CDR3 totals 14 residues. V lost 0 bases, J lost 3 bases, and 8 bases lay in between. The CDR3 bases are TGTGCCAGCAGTTTATCTGACAGGCACTATGGCTACACCTTC. Translated, it gives CASSLSDRHYGYTF.

This clonotype was seen a few times. The CDR3 protein is CSAAGLAGGYEQFF. The CDR3 DNA reads TGCAGTGCCGCGGGGCTAGCGGGGGGATATGAGCAGTTCTTC. The chain couples TRBV20-1 to TRBJ2-1; 11 bases fit TRBD2. The CDR3 spans 14 residues. Germline V gives CDR1 DFQATT, CDR2 SNEGSKA (reference sequence). Trimming at V came to 6 bases and at J to 8 bases, leaving 9 bases not matched to a gene.

The chain uses TRBV7-2 and TRBJ2-5; 12 bases map to TRBD2. V lost 5 bases and J lost 5; bases outside the gene matches: 6. The CDR3 consists of 15 residues. Germline CDR1 and CDR2: SGHTA and FQGNSA. CDR3 region: CASSAWTSGVETQYF. CDR3 nucleotide sequence: TGTGCCAGCAGCGCCTGGACTAGCGGGGTCGAGACCCAGTACTTC.

This clonotype has just a few counts. The chain links TRBV5-6 to TRBJ2-4; the match to TRBD2 covers 12 bases. The germline CDR1 and CDR2 sequences are SGHDT and YYEEEE. Trimming took 0 bases from V and 13 from J; bases not matched to a gene: 2. This CDR3 contains 13 residues. CDR3 amino acids: CASSLGLAGGQYF. The CDR3 nucleotides read TGTGCCAGCAGCTTGGGGCTAGCGGGGGGGCAGTACTTC.

The chain joins TRBV11-2 to TRBJ2-3, with unresolved D. V dropped 0 bases and J dropped 13 bases, with 17 bases sitting between them. This CDR3 is 14 amino acids long. Germline CDR1 reads SGHAT; CDR2 reads FQNNGV. The CDR3 DNA reads TGTGCCAGCAGCTTAGATCCGGGTGCTAGAAAGAAGTATTTT. Translated: CASSLDPGARKKYF.

V usage is TRBV7-8 and J usage is TRBJ2-7, with 7 bases matching TRBD2. From germline, CDR1 is SGHVS and CDR2 FQNEAQ. The CDR3 length is 14 residues. J lost 1 base, V lost 8 bases, and 8 bases had no gene match. CDR3 nucleotides: TGTGCCAGCGGGAGGGGCAGCGGGTCCTACGAGCAGTACTTC. Translated: CASGRGSGSYEQYF.

The sample holds a few counts of this clonotype. The rearrangement uses TRBV20-1 and TRBJ2-1; D is perhaps TRBD2 (6 bases). Trimming stripped 0 bases from V and 7 bases from J, with 16 bases between. CDR3 size: 15 residues. Germline V CDR1 and CDR2: DFQATT, SNEGSKA (reference sequence). This CDR3 reads CSAREEEWGRNEQFF. The CDR3, as DNA: TGCAGTGCTAGAGAGGAAGAATGGGGGAGGAATGAGCAGTTCTTC.

The J gene is TRBJ2-1, the V gene TRBV7-6; D not resolved. Trimming removed 6 bases at V and 7 bases at J, with 10 bases between. From germline, CDR1 is SGHVS and CDR2 FNYEAQ. There are 12 residues in the CDR3. CDR3 DNA sequence: TGTGCCAGCAGTTCAGACGCGAATGAGCAGTTCTTC. Amino acids: CASSSDANEQFF. Full variable domain (outside the CDR3, taken from reference TRBV7-6 and TRBJ2-1): GAGVSQSPRYKVTKRGQDVALRCDPISGHVSLYWYRQALGQGPEFLTYFNYEAQQDKSGLPNDRFSAERPEGSISTLTIQRTEQRDSAMYRCASSSDANEQFFGPGTRLTVL.

This chain links TRBV11-2 with TRBJ2-1, with D hard to call. Trimming stripped 3 bases from V and 5 bases from J, with 8 bases between. The CDR3 is made up of 13 amino acids. Germline CDR1 SGHAT, CDR2 FQNNGV. CDR3 amino acids: CASSFFDDNEQFF. CDR3 DNA: TGTGCCAGCAGCTTTTTTGACGACAATGAGCAGTTCTTC.